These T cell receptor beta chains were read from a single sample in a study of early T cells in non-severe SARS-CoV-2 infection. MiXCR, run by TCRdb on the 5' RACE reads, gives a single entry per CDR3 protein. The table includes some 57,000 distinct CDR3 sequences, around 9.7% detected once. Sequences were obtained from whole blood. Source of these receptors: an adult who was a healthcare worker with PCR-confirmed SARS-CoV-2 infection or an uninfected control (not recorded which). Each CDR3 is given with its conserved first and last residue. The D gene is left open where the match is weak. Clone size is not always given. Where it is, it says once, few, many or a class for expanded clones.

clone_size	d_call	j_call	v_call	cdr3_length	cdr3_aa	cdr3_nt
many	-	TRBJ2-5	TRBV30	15	CAWSVNLGQAETQYF	TGTGCCTGGAGTGTAAATTTGGGGCAGGCGGAGACCCAGTACTTC
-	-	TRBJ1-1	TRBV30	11	CASATGTEAFF	TGTGCCTCCGCGACAGGCACTGAAGCTTTCTTT
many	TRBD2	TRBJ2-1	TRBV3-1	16	CASSQDGGLAKHEQFF	TGTGCCAGCAGCCAAGATGGAGGACTAGCGAAACATGAGCAGTTCTTC
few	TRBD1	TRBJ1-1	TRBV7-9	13	CASRSTGVTEAFF	TGTGCCAGCAGATCGACAGGGGTAACTGAAGCTTTCTTT
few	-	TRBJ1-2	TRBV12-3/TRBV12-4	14	CASSLIPSEYGYTF	TGTGCCAGCAGTTTAATACCGTCCGAGTATGGCTACACCTTC
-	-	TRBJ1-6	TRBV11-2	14	CASSGFQENSPLHF	TGTGCCAGCAGTGGGTTCCAGGAAAATTCACCCCTCCACTTT
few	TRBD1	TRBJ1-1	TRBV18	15	CASSLIQGAQAEAFF	TGTGCCAGCTCACTTATACAGGGGGCGCAAGCTGAAGCTTTCTTT
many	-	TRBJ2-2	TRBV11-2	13	CASSIRGTGELFF	TGTGCCAGCAGCATTCGGGGGACCGGGGAGCTGTTTTTT
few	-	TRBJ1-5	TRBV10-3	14	CAISEGARGQPQHF	TGTGCCATCAGTGAGGGGGCCAGAGGGCAGCCCCAGCATTTT
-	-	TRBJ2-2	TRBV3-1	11	CASSRGQTMVF	TGTGCCAGCAGCCGAGGGCAGACTATGGTTTTT
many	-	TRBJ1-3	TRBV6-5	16	CASSYSAQKPGNTIYF	TGTGCCAGCAGTTACTCGGCGCAGAAACCTGGAAACACCATATATTTT